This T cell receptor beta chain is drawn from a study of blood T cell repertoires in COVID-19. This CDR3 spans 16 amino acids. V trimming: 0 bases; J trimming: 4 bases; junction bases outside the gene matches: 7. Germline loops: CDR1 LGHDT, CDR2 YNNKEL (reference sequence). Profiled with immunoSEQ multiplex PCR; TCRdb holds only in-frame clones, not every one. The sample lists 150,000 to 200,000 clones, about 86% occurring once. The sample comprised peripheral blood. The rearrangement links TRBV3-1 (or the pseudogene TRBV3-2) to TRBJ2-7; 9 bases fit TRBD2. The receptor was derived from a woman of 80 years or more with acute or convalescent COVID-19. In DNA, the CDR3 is TGTGCCAGCAGCCAAGAGACTAGCGGTTCAAATTACGAGCAGTACTTC. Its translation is CASSQETSGSNYEQYF.